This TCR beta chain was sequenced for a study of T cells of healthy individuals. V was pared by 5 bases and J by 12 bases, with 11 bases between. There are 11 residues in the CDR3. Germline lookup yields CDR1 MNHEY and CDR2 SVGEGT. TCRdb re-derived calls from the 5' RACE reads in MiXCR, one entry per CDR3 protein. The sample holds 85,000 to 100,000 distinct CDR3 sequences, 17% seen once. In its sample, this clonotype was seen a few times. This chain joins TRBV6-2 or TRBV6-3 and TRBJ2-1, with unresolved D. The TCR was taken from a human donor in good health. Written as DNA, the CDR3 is TGTGCCAGCAGTCGAGGTTCGGGGCAGTTCTTC. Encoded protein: CASSRGSGQFF.